These 21 T cell receptor beta chains share one sample of origin, sequenced in a study of patients and donors after allogeneic stem cell transplantation. TCRdb re-called the RT-PCR reads through MiXCR, storing one row per CDR3 protein. The table shows approximately 250,000 distinct CDR3 sequences, with roughly an eighth occurring only once. Sequenced input: blood, either unsorted or a sorted T cell fraction (not recorded which). These receptors all stem from a human donor who was either an allogeneic HSCT recipient or a stem cell or donor lymphocyte infusion donor (not recorded which). It is not recorded whose cells these are; they may come from a transplant donor.

V and J are TRBV19 and TRBJ1-4; D is unresolved. This CDR3 contains 15 residues. Germline CDR1 is LNHDA and CDR2 is SQIVND (reference sequence). V lost 5 bases and J lost 0, with 10 bases in between. CDR3 sequence reads: CASSVDRATNEKLFF. The CDR3, as DNA: TGTGCCAGTAGTGTGGACCGTGCAACTAATGAAAAACTGTTTTTT.

This clonotype appeared many times. V and J are TRBV20-1 and TRBJ2-4; possibly TRBD2 for D (6 bases). Germline assignment: CDR1 DFQATT and CDR2 SNEGSKA (reference sequence). The CDR3 contains 14 residues. Trimming took off 6 bases at V and 6 bases at J, with 18 bases between the two ends. In DNA form, the CDR3 reads TGCAGTGCCTTGCGGGACCCTGCAGGAAACATTCAGTACTTC. It codes for CSALRDPAGNIQYF.

At least ten counts were recorded for this clonotype. The gene calls are TRBV6-1 and TRBJ1-3; 7 bases align to TRBD1. J lost 0 bases, V lost 6 bases, and 8 bases had no gene match. In germline, CDR1 is MNHNS, CDR2 SASEGT. The CDR3 has 16 residues. The CDR3 reads CASRKRQGHSGNTIYF. CDR3 bases: TGTGCCAGCAGAAAACGACAGGGACACTCTGGAAACACCATATATTTT.

V usage is TRBV20-1 and J usage is TRBJ2-2; the D call may be TRBD1 or TRBD2 (6 bases each). Germline-derived CDR1 and CDR2 are DFQATT and SNEGSKA (reference sequence). The CDR3 is 14 residues long. Trimming stripped 1 base from V and 3 bases from J, with 9 bases between. The CDR3 DNA follows: TGCAGTGCTAGAGGGGGGGCGGACACCGGGGAGCTGTTTTTT. Translating it yields CSARGGADTGELFF.

In its sample, this clonotype was seen a few times. V usage is TRBV20-1 and J usage is TRBJ2-3; D call uncertain. Germline V CDR1 and CDR2: DFQATT, SNEGSKA (reference sequence). The CDR3 consists of 18 residues. Trimming left V 0 bases short and J 1 base short, with 20 bases between. CDR3 DNA sequence: TGCAGTGCTAGAGATCTTTTGGTGGATCTTTCGGGCACAGATACGCAGTATTTT. It is translated as CSARDLLVDLSGTDTQYF.

This clonotype occurred a few times. V and J are TRBV5-5 and TRBJ2-1; weak D call: TRBD2 (6 bases). CDR1 and CDR2 (germline): SGHKS, YYEKEE (reference sequence). The CDR3 length is 14 residues. V lost 5 bases, J lost 4 bases, and 13 bases lay in between. CDR3 nucleotides: TGTGCCAGCAGACGACTAGGTGGGTACAATGAGCAGTTCTTC. Translated, it gives CASRRLGGYNEQFF.

This clonotype was recorded at least ten times. The rearrangement links TRBV7-9 to TRBJ1-1; unclear D gene. V gave up 7 bases and J gave up 0 bases, with 12 bases separating them. Germline assignment: CDR1 SEHNR and CDR2 FQNEAQ (reference sequence). CDR3 length: 14 amino acids. As DNA, the CDR3 is TGTGCCAGCAAAGCATCCGCTTTGAACACTGAAGCTTTCTTT. Translation: CASKASALNTEAFF.

This clonotype was seen many times. V is TRBV7-2 and J is TRBJ2-7; 8 bases agree with TRBD1. This CDR3 comprises 15 residues. CDR1 is SGHTA, CDR2 FQGNSA, per germline. V gave up 5 bases and J gave up 0 bases; unmatched junction bases: 6. In nucleotides, the CDR3 is TGTGCCAGCAGCGCCCGGGACAGGCACTCCTACGAGCAGTACTTC. This translates into CASSARDRHSYEQYF.

The CDR3 protein is CASLGGGANNEQFF. CDR3 in DNA: TGCGCCAGCTTAGGCGGGGGGGCCAATAATGAGCAGTTCTTC. V gene TRBV5-1 combines with J gene TRBJ2-1; TRBD2 matches 9 bases. Germline values: CDR1 SGHRS, CDR2 YFSETQ. V lost 7 bases, J lost 7 bases, and 9 bases stayed unmatched. The CDR3 runs 14 residues.

This chain uses TRBV5-1 with TRBJ1-1; D ambiguous. Looked up from germline, CDR1 is SGHRS and CDR2 is YFSETQ. This CDR3 has 15 amino acids. Deletions cut 4 bases from V and 0 bases from J, with 13 bases between. The CDR3 is CASSPLELLNTEAFF. The CDR3 bases are TGCGCCAGCAGCCCCCTCGAGCTTCTGAACACTGAAGCTTTCTTT.

The V gene is TRBV2, the J gene TRBJ2-1; D is possibly TRBD1 (6 bases). The CDR3 has 14 amino acids. Germline V CDR1 and CDR2: SNHLY, FYNNEI. V lost 7 bases and J 9 bases, leaving 19 bases between the germline ends. The CDR3 DNA is TGTGCCAGCACCCAGGGGCCAGGTCGGGGTGAGCAGTTCTTC. Translation: CASTQGPGRGEQFF.

This clonotype was observed many times. The chain links TRBV13 to TRBJ2-1; D is undetermined. V dropped 1 base and J dropped 2 bases, with 6 bases sitting between them. The CDR3 covers 14 residues. Germline V lookup: CDR1 PRHDT, CDR2 FYEKMQ (reference sequence). CDR3 amino acids: CASSLETAYNEQFF. The CDR3 coding sequence is TGTGCCAGCAGCTTAGAAACTGCCTACAATGAGCAGTTCTTC.

This clonotype was recorded at least ten times. The V and J genes are TRBV29-1 and TRBJ1-1; 8 bases are a match to TRBD1. Germline lookup yields CDR1 SQVTM and CDR2 ANQGSEA. Trimming at V came to 6 bases and at J to 1 base, leaving 4 bases not matched to a gene. This CDR3 spans 13 amino acids. The CDR3 nucleotides read TGCAGCGTAGCCGACAGGGGGAACACTGAAGCTTTCTTT. Residues: CSVADRGNTEAFF.

V and J are TRBV7-9 and TRBJ1-5; TRBD1 might be the D (5 bases). CDR3 length: 13 residues. Trimming pared 7 bases from V and 7 bases from J, leaving 14 bases between. CDR1 and CDR2 from the germline V gene are SEHNR and FQNEAQ (reference sequence). In DNA form, the CDR3 reads TGTGCCAGCACGGGGGGGACGGGCCAGCCCCAGCATTTT. Translated, it gives CASTGGTGQPQHF.

This clonotype was detected only a few times. This chain joins TRBV20-1 and TRBJ1-2; 11 nucleotides match TRBD1. The CDR3 loop spans 14 amino acids. Germline V gene lookup returns CDR1 DFQATT and CDR2 SNEGSKA (reference sequence). In DNA form, the CDR3 reads TGCAGCCCGCACAGTCTTAGGACAGGGGGCGGCTACACCTTC. Amino acid sequence: CSPHSLRTGGGYTF.

This clonotype was found many times. DNA of the CDR3: TGTGCCAGCAGAATAGATCAGGGTGTCGCTGAAGCTTTCTTT. This encodes CASRIDQGVAEAFF. V is TRBV6-1 and J is TRBJ1-1; perhaps TRBD1 as D (5 bases). The CDR3 covers 14 residues. Germline values: CDR1 MNHNS, CDR2 SASEGT. V was trimmed by 6 bases and J by 6 bases, leaving 17 bases between them.

The chain recombines TRBV19 with TRBJ1-1; TRBD1 is a possible D gene (6 bases). Germline V lookup: CDR1 LNHDA, CDR2 SQIVND (reference sequence). V was cut by 6 bases and J by 4 bases, with 12 bases left in between. The CDR3 loop spans 13 amino acids. The CDR3 reads CASRAGAGTEAFF. Here the CDR3 DNA reads TGTGCCAGTAGAGCGGGGGCGGGCACTGAAGCTTTCTTT.

This clonotype was picked up many times. The J gene is TRBJ2-1, the V gene TRBV5-1; D remains unclear. CDR1 is SGHRS, CDR2 YFSETQ, per germline. With 4 bases removed from V and 8 bases from J, the gap between germline ends came to 19 bases. CDR3 size: 15 residues. DNA of the CDR3: TGCGCCAGCAGCACCGGGCTCCAAAAAGGGCATGAGCAGTTCTTC. Translated, it gives CASSTGLQKGHEQFF.

This clonotype was counted ten times or more. The chain has TRBV20-1 and TRBJ2-2; D may be TRBD2 (6 bases). The CDR3 length is 15 residues. Germline V CDR1 and CDR2: DFQATT, SNEGSKA (reference sequence). The V end lost 6 bases, the J end lost 5 bases, and 19 bases lay between the germline ends. The CDR3 DNA is TGCAGTGCCACGGGAGCCTCTGCAGCTACCGGGGAGCTGTTTTTT. Amino acids: CSATGASAATGELFF.

This clonotype has only a few counts. This sequence joins TRBV24-1 and TRBJ1-2; D gene ambiguous. V was trimmed by 5 bases and J by 4 bases, leaving 16 bases between them. Per the germline V gene, CDR1 is KGHDR and CDR2 is SFDVKD. The CDR3 is 15 amino acids. CDR3: CATSAPGRAFYGYTF. The CDR3 nucleotides are TGTGCCACCAGTGCTCCTGGACGGGCCTTCTATGGCTACACCTTC.

The chain joins TRBV3-1 to TRBJ1-6, with D uncertain. With 0 bases removed from V and 7 bases from J, the gap between germline ends came to 10 bases. Per germline, CDR1 LGHDT and CDR2 YNNKEL (reference sequence). The CDR3 length is 15 residues. CDR3 amino acids: CASSQEKSANSPLHF. The DNA of the CDR3 is TGTGCCAGCAGCCAAGAAAAGTCAGCCAATTCACCCCTCCACTTT.